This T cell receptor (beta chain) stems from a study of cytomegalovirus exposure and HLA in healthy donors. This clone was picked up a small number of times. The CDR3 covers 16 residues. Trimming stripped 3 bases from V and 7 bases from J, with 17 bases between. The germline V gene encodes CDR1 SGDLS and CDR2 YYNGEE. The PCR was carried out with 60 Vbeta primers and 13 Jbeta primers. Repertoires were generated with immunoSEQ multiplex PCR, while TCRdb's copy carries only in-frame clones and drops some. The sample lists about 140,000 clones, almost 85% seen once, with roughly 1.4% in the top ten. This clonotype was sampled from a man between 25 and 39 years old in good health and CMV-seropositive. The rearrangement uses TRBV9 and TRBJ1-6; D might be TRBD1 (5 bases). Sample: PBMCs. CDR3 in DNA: TGTGCCAGCAGCGGCTCCCTAGGGACTGAGAATTCACCCCTCCACTTT. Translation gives CASSGSLGTENSPLHF.